This TCR beta chain is drawn from a study of T cell responses to AZD1222 COVID-19 vaccine. Trimming took off 1 base at V and 2 bases at J, with 9 bases between the two ends. The length of the CDR3 is 15 residues. CDR1 is SGDLS and CDR2 is YYNGEE in the germline V gene. In this sample, this clone turned up a few times. Its specificity is unknown. Whether given at about 4 or about 12 weeks, second doses were pooled. Study-level points and caveats: Scientists sampled the repertoires only once the peak T cell response had passed. Dominant CD4 TCR responses targeted spike regions 160-218 and 743-854.

Assay used: immunoSEQ multiplex PCR; TCRdb lists only in-frame clones, some missing. The table lists 160,000 or so clones, approximately 90% of them singletons. Here the sequenced sample was peripheral blood, taken 28 days after the second AZD1222 dose. This rearrangement joins TRBV9 to TRBJ2-2, with D perhaps TRBD1 (6 bases). The receptor comes from an adult who received the AZD1222 COVID-19 vaccine. CDR3 region: CASSVSGDNTGELFF. The CDR3 coding sequence is TGTGCCAGCAGCGTATCAGGGGACAACACCGGGGAGCTGTTTTTT.